The 4 T cell receptor beta chains given below trace back to one sample, sequenced in a study of metastatic and nonmetastatic thyroid tumors. MiXCR re-clonotyped the PCR reads for TCRdb. The data show roughly 70,000 clones, roughly a sixth seen once. Before thyroid surgery, none of the patients had received any treatment. Sequenced: blood. The receptors derive from a female donor with papillary thyroid cancer or a benign thyroid nodule (not recorded which). Some clones in this sample may be carry-over from other donors' samples.

This chain uses TRBV6-1 with TRBJ1-3, with D perhaps TRBD1 (5 bases). The CDR3 extends over 14 amino acids. Germline-derived CDR1 and CDR2 are MNHNS and SASEGT. The V gene lost 1 base and the J gene lost 2 bases, with 6 bases spanning the gap. CDR3 in DNA: TGTGCCAGCAGTGAAGGACAGACTGGAAACACCATATATTTT. This codes for CASSEGQTGNTIYF.

This clone was seen repeatedly, ten times or more. The chain is built from TRBV3-1 and TRBJ1-6; the D gene is possibly TRBD1 (6 bases). Trimming shortened V by 4 bases and J by 8 bases, and 18 bases separated the two germline ends. Germline CDR1 LGHDT, CDR2 YNNKEL (reference sequence). The CDR3 runs to 16 residues. Written as DNA, the CDR3 is TGTGCCAGCAGCCCCTATGAGGGGGTTCTGCATTCACCCCTCCACTTT. Translation gives CASSPYEGVLHSPLHF.

This clone has ten or more counts. The chain carries TRBV19 and TRBJ2-2; maybe TRBD2 (6 bases). The CDR3 loop spans 15 amino acids. Germline CDR1 and CDR2: LNHDA and SQIVND (reference sequence). Trimming took off 6 bases at V and 2 bases at J, with 13 bases between the two ends. CDR3 in DNA: TGTGCCAGTAGCCCCGGGAGAAGCAACACCGGGGAGCTGTTTTTT. Its translation: CASSPGRSNTGELFF.

This clone was recorded many times. This may stem from a read error, because a much larger clone lies one nucleotide away. The V call is TRBV10-2, the J call TRBJ2-7; 7 bases match TRBD2. The J segment lost 6 bases and the V segment lost 0 bases, leaving 8 bases of the junction unmatched. The CDR3 is 15 residues long. From germline, CDR1 is WSHSY and CDR2 SAAADI. This chain's CDR3 is CASSESAGGSGEQYF. The CDR3 DNA sequence: TGCGCCAGCAGTGAGTCGGCTGGCGGGAGTGGCGAGCAGTACTTC.